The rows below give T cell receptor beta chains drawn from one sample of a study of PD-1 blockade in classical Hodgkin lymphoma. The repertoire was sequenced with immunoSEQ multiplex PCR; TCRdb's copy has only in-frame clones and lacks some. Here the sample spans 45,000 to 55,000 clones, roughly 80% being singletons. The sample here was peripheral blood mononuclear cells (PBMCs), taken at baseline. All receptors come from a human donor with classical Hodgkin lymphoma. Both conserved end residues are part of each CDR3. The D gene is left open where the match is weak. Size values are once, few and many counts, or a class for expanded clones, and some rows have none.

CDR3 protein: CASRSGTAGLKRFGYTF
CDR3 DNA: TGTGCCAGCAGGTCCGGGACAGCCGGTCTGAAGAGATTTGGCTACACCTTC
V gene: TRBV7-8
CDR3 length: 17
D gene: TRBD1
clone size: -
J gene: TRBJ1-2

CDR3 protein: CASSQLGRESELFF
CDR3 DNA: TGTGCCAGCAGCCAACTTGGACGGGAGTCGGAACTGTTTTTT
V gene: TRBV4-2
CDR3 length: 14
D gene: -
clone size: -
J gene: TRBJ1-4

CDR3 protein: CASSADWGETQYF
CDR3 DNA: TGTGCCAGCAGTGCGGACTGGGGAGAGACCCAGTACTTC
V gene: TRBV27
CDR3 length: 13
D gene: -
clone size: -
J gene: TRBJ2-5

CDR3 protein: CASSLRGLEVAGYTF
CDR3 DNA: TGTGCCAGCAGCTTGCGGGGGCTCGAGGTGGCTGGCTACACCTTC
V gene: TRBV5-4
CDR3 length: 15
D gene: -
clone size: -
J gene: TRBJ1-2

CDR3 protein: CASSLQGQGYEQYF
CDR3 DNA: TGTGCCAGCAGCTTACAGGGACAGGGCTACGAGCAGTACTTC
V gene: TRBV11-3
CDR3 length: 14
D gene: TRBD1
clone size: -
J gene: TRBJ2-7

CDR3 protein: CASRVWTGDKDTQYF
CDR3 DNA: TGTGCCAGCAGGGTCTGGACAGGGGATAAAGATACGCAGTATTTT
V gene: TRBV6-5
CDR3 length: 15
D gene: TRBD1
clone size: -
J gene: TRBJ2-3

CDR3 protein: CASSPQDHQETQYF
CDR3 DNA: TGCGCCAGCAGCCCGCAAGACCACCAAGAGACCCAGTACTTC
V gene: TRBV5-1
CDR3 length: 14
D gene: -
clone size: -
J gene: TRBJ2-5

CDR3 protein: CASSLASSTDTQYF
CDR3 DNA: TGCGCCAGCAGCTTGGCCTCTAGCACAGATACGCAGTATTTT
V gene: TRBV5-1
CDR3 length: 14
D gene: -
clone size: -
J gene: TRBJ2-3

CDR3 protein: CASSFEDEQFF
CDR3 DNA: TGTGCCAGCAGCTTCGAGGATGAGCAGTTCTTC
V gene: TRBV7-2
CDR3 length: 11
D gene: -
clone size: -
J gene: TRBJ2-1

CDR3 protein: CASSPYPDQPQHF
CDR3 DNA: TGTGCCAGCAGCCCATACCCGGATCAGCCCCAGCATTTT
V gene: TRBV7-2
CDR3 length: 13
D gene: -
clone size: few
J gene: TRBJ1-5

CDR3 protein: CASSLGAGNPGAFF
CDR3 DNA: TGTGCCAGCAGCTTAGGGGCAGGGAACCCGGGAGCTTTCTTT
V gene: TRBV11-2
CDR3 length: 14
D gene: -
clone size: -
J gene: TRBJ1-1

CDR3 protein: CASSLGSSFYNEQFF
CDR3 DNA: TGTGCCAGCAGCTTGGGGTCCTCCTTTTACAATGAGCAGTTCTTC
V gene: TRBV7-6
CDR3 length: 15
D gene: -
clone size: -
J gene: TRBJ2-1

CDR3 protein: CASSQQTTGVTFF
CDR3 DNA: TGTGCCAGCAGCCAGCAGACAACCGGGGTTACTTTCTTT
V gene: TRBV7-9
CDR3 length: 13
D gene: -
clone size: -
J gene: TRBJ1-1

CDR3 protein: CASSQVSDPDYGYTF
CDR3 DNA: TGCGCCAGCAGCCAAGTATCAGACCCGGATTATGGCTACACCTTC
V gene: TRBV4-1
CDR3 length: 15
D gene: -
clone size: -
J gene: TRBJ1-2

CDR3 protein: CASGPRGSEAFF
CDR3 DNA: TGTGCCAGCGGCCCCCGGGGCTCTGAAGCTTTCTTT
V gene: TRBV6-5
CDR3 length: 12
D gene: -
clone size: few
J gene: TRBJ1-1

CDR3 protein: CASSSGQGAYKLGGYTF
CDR3 DNA: TGTGCCAGCAGCTCCGGGCAGGGGGCTTATAAACTGGGTGGCTACACCTTC
V gene: TRBV5-4
CDR3 length: 17
D gene: TRBD1
clone size: once
J gene: TRBJ1-2

CDR3 protein: CASTQLGSGNTIYF
CDR3 DNA: TGTGCCAGCACCCAATTGGGCTCTGGAAACACCATATATTTT
V gene: TRBV7-8
CDR3 length: 14
D gene: -
clone size: -
J gene: TRBJ1-3

CDR3 protein: CAWKNRDSDLQPQHF
CDR3 DNA: TGTGCCTGGAAAAACCGGGACTCCGATCTGCAGCCCCAGCATTTT
V gene: TRBV30
CDR3 length: 15
D gene: -
clone size: -
J gene: TRBJ1-5

CDR3 protein: CATSRGGADGYGYTF
CDR3 DNA: TGTGCCACCAGCAGAGGGGGGGCCGACGGCTATGGCTACACCTTC
V gene: TRBV15
CDR3 length: 15
D gene: -
clone size: few
J gene: TRBJ1-2

CDR3 protein: CASSEPGGTSYNEQFF
CDR3 DNA: TGCGCCAGCAGTGAGCCAGGGGGAACTTCCTACAATGAGCAGTTCTTC
V gene: TRBV10-1
CDR3 length: 16
D gene: TRBD1
clone size: -
J gene: TRBJ2-1

CDR3 protein: CASHPKGFASANYGYTF
CDR3 DNA: TGTGCCAGCCACCCCAAGGGGTTCGCGTCAGCTAACTATGGCTACACCTTC
V gene: TRBV27
CDR3 length: 17
D gene: -
clone size: -
J gene: TRBJ1-2

CDR3 protein: CASSPTSSYNEQFF
CDR3 DNA: TGTGCCAGCAGCCCGACCAGTTCCTACAATGAGCAGTTCTTC
V gene: TRBV13
CDR3 length: 14
D gene: -
clone size: -
J gene: TRBJ2-1

CDR3 protein: CASSPLGGGDGNEQFF
CDR3 DNA: TGTGCCAGCAGCCCACTAGGGGGAGGGGATGGCAATGAGCAGTTCTTC
V gene: TRBV5-6
CDR3 length: 16
D gene: -
clone size: -
J gene: TRBJ2-1

CDR3 protein: CATSRDGTSGSLNEQFF
CDR3 DNA: TGTGCCACCAGCAGAGATGGGACTAGCGGGAGTTTAAATGAGCAGTTCTTC
V gene: TRBV15
CDR3 length: 17
D gene: TRBD2
clone size: -
J gene: TRBJ2-1

CDR3 protein: CASSFDSINEKLFF
CDR3 DNA: TGTGCCAGCAGCTTCGACAGCATAAATGAAAAACTGTTTTTT
V gene: TRBV7-2
CDR3 length: 14
D gene: -
clone size: -
J gene: TRBJ1-4

CDR3 protein: CASSGRTSGKQETQYF
CDR3 DNA: TGTGCCAGCAGCGGTAGGACTAGCGGGAAACAAGAGACCCAGTACTTC
V gene: TRBV5-4
CDR3 length: 16
D gene: TRBD2
clone size: -
J gene: TRBJ2-5

CDR3 protein: CASSPQAGGTDTQYF
CDR3 DNA: TGTGCCAGCTCACCACAAGCGGGAGGGACAGATACGCAGTATTTT
V gene: TRBV18
CDR3 length: 15
D gene: TRBD2
clone size: -
J gene: TRBJ2-3

CDR3 protein: CASSLVSAGDLAYEQYF
CDR3 DNA: TGTGCCAGCAGCTTAGTCTCGGCGGGAGACTTGGCTTACGAGCAGTACTTC
V gene: TRBV7-9
CDR3 length: 17
D gene: TRBD2
clone size: -
J gene: TRBJ2-7

CDR3 protein: CAIRRDTNDEAFF
CDR3 DNA: TGTGCCATCAGGAGGGACACGAACGATGAAGCTTTCTTT
V gene: TRBV10-3
CDR3 length: 13
D gene: -
clone size: -
J gene: TRBJ1-1

CDR3 protein: CATSRDTPTYNEQFF
CDR3 DNA: TGTGCCACCAGCAGAGATACACCCACCTACAATGAGCAGTTCTTC
V gene: TRBV15
CDR3 length: 15
D gene: -
clone size: -
J gene: TRBJ2-1

CDR3 protein: CASSYSREYYGYTF
CDR3 DNA: TGTGCCAGCAGTTACTCCCGGGAATACTATGGCTACACCTTC
V gene: TRBV6-5
CDR3 length: 14
D gene: -
clone size: -
J gene: TRBJ1-2

CDR3 protein: CASYDRGLSEQYF
CDR3 DNA: TGTGCCAGCTACGACAGGGGGCTAAGTGAGCAGTACTTC
V gene: TRBV6-5
CDR3 length: 13
D gene: TRBD1
clone size: -
J gene: TRBJ2-7

CDR3 protein: CASGGRADRTDTQYF
CDR3 DNA: TGCGCCAGCGGCGGGAGGGCCGATAGGACAGATACGCAGTATTTT
V gene: TRBV4-3
CDR3 length: 15
D gene: TRBD2
clone size: -
J gene: TRBJ2-3

CDR3 protein: CASSPGMGVTEAFF
CDR3 DNA: TGTGCCAGCAGCCCCGGGATGGGCGTGACTGAAGCTTTCTTT
V gene: TRBV7-2
CDR3 length: 14
D gene: -
clone size: -
J gene: TRBJ1-1

CDR3 protein: CASSLWSPGANYGYTF
CDR3 DNA: TGTGCCAGCAGCTTATGGTCGCCGGGGGCTAACTATGGCTACACCTTC
V gene: TRBV7-9
CDR3 length: 16
D gene: -
clone size: once
J gene: TRBJ1-2

CDR3 protein: CASSVDITSSYEQYF
CDR3 DNA: TGTGCCAGCAGCGTAGACATTACATCCTCCTACGAGCAGTACTTC
V gene: TRBV9
CDR3 length: 15
D gene: -
clone size: -
J gene: TRBJ2-7

CDR3 protein: CAAAFVWRDTQYF
CDR3 DNA: TGTGCCGCAGCGTTTGTTTGGAGAGATACGCAGTATTTT
V gene: TRBV6-6
CDR3 length: 13
D gene: -
clone size: -
J gene: TRBJ2-3

CDR3 protein: CASSLGTGEAFF
CDR3 DNA: TGTGCCAGCAGCTTAGGGACAGGGGAAGCTTTCTTT
V gene: TRBV7-9
CDR3 length: 12
D gene: TRBD1
clone size: -
J gene: TRBJ1-1

CDR3 protein: CASSQLRGPNEKLFF
CDR3 DNA: TGCGCCAGCAGCCAGCTAAGGGGTCCAAATGAAAAACTGTTTTTT
V gene: TRBV4-1
CDR3 length: 15
D gene: -
clone size: -
J gene: TRBJ1-4

CDR3 protein: CASQDRAQPYSNQPQHF
CDR3 DNA: TGTGCCAGCCAAGATCGGGCACAGCCCTATAGCAATCAGCCCCAGCATTTT
V gene: TRBV19
CDR3 length: 17
D gene: -
clone size: -
J gene: TRBJ1-5

CDR3 protein: CASSVGLSPYNEQFF
CDR3 DNA: TGTGCCAGTAGTGTGGGACTGAGCCCCTACAATGAGCAGTTCTTC
V gene: TRBV19
CDR3 length: 15
D gene: -
clone size: -
J gene: TRBJ2-1

CDR3 protein: CASSQNSGAGTSPLHF
CDR3 DNA: TGCGCCAGCAGCCAAAATTCGGGTGCCGGAACTTCACCCCTCCACTTT
V gene: TRBV4-1
CDR3 length: 16
D gene: -
clone size: -
J gene: TRBJ1-6

CDR3 protein: CATSRAGGAGQPQHF
CDR3 DNA: TGTGCCACCAGCAGGGCTGGGGGGGCGGGACAGCCCCAGCATTTT
V gene: TRBV15
CDR3 length: 15
D gene: -
clone size: -
J gene: TRBJ1-5

CDR3 protein: CASSTRQGGPWGYTF
CDR3 DNA: TGTGCCAGCAGCACCAGACAGGGGGGCCCTTGGGGCTACACCTTC
V gene: TRBV7-9
CDR3 length: 15
D gene: TRBD1
clone size: -
J gene: TRBJ1-2

CDR3 protein: CASSPGTYEQYF
CDR3 DNA: TGTGCCAGTAGTCCCGGCACCTACGAGCAGTACTTC
V gene: TRBV19
CDR3 length: 12
D gene: -
clone size: -
J gene: TRBJ2-7